Reported below is one T cell receptor (beta chain). This sample is drawn from a study of blood T cell repertoires in COVID-19. Across the whole study: The United States, Italy and Spain were the sources of the acute and convalescent COVID-19 samples.

V was pared by 3 bases and J by 5 bases, with 11 bases between. Germline V lookup: CDR1 KGHSH, CDR2 LQKENI. This CDR3 region has 14 residues. TCRdb's table, derived via immunoSEQ multiplex PCR, lists solely in-frame clones and lacks some. The table records about 250,000 clones, nearly 90% of them present only once. The sequenced material came from peripheral blood. The sequence was obtained from a man between 18 and 29 years old with active or convalescent COVID-19. The chain recombines TRBV18 with TRBJ2-4; no reliable D call. CDR3 residues: CASSPDDLENIQYF. CDR3 bases: TGTGCCAGCTCACCCGACGACTTGGAAAACATTCAGTACTTC.